Below are 24 T cell receptor beta chains sequenced from a single sample in a study of identical twins. TCRdb independently ran MiXCR on the 5' RACE reads; one entry per CDR3 protein. The sample carries roughly 750,000 distinct CDR3 sequences, approximately 21% recorded once. Another study also made use of these data, one on T cells expressing NK-cell markers.

The material sequenced was PBMCs. These receptors all stem from a woman under 30 in good health.

The rearrangement uses TRBV5-1 and TRBJ2-1; D not resolved. Germline-derived CDR1 and CDR2 are SGHRS and YFSETQ. The CDR3 is 15 amino acids. V gave up 1 base and J gave up 0 bases, with 8 bases separating them. CDR3 in DNA: TGCGCCAGCAGCTTGTCGGAGAGCTCCTACAATGAGCAGTTCTTC. Translated, it gives CASSLSESSYNEQFF.

The gene calls are TRBV7-2 and TRBJ2-3; 7 bases are shared with TRBD1. V was clipped by 1 base and J by 3 bases; unmatched bases: 4. Germline V lookup: CDR1 SGHTA, CDR2 FQGNSA. This CDR3 has 15 residues. This CDR3 is CASSLDGTETDTQYF. CDR3 coding DNA: TGTGCCAGCAGCTTAGATGGGACAGAAACAGATACGCAGTATTTT.

V and J are TRBV5-1 and TRBJ2-5; D gene unclear. The CDR3 covers 14 residues. Per the germline V gene, CDR1 is SGHRS and CDR2 is YFSETQ. V lost 6 bases and J lost 1, with 13 bases in between. CDR3 nucleotides: TGCGCCAGCAAACTGGGTGGCATCCAAGAGACCCAGTACTTC. It encodes CASKLGGIQETQYF.

This clonotype was counted only a few times. The rearrangement uses TRBV12-3 or TRBV12-4 and TRBJ1-1; 8 nucleotides match TRBD1. J was trimmed by 7 bases and V by 5 bases; bases with no gene match: 6. The CDR3 has 13 residues. CDR3: CASSLGQGREAFF. The CDR3 coding sequence is TGTGCCAGCAGTCTCGGACAGGGCCGTGAAGCTTTCTTT.

V and J are TRBV29-1 and TRBJ2-6; the D gene is possibly TRBD1 (5 bases). Germline CDR1 reads SQVTM; CDR2 reads ANQGSEA. This CDR3 is 16 amino acids long. The V end lost 1 base, the J end lost 0 bases, and 10 bases lay between the germline ends. The CDR3 sequence: CSVEGFRASGANVLTF. Written as DNA, the CDR3 is TGCAGCGTTGAAGGATTCAGGGCCTCTGGGGCCAACGTCCTGACTTTC.

The CDR3 spells CASSYRGGLGSGDEQFF. CDR3 DNA: TGCGCCAGCAGCTACCGGGGCGGATTGGGGAGCGGCGATGAGCAGTTCTTC. The genes are TRBV5-1 and TRBJ2-1; D is possibly TRBD1 or TRBD2 (5 bases each). Germline lookup yields CDR1 SGHRS and CDR2 YFSETQ. This CDR3 contains 17 residues. V was clipped by 3 bases and J by 8 bases, with 24 bases between them.

This clonotype was seen a handful of times. The chain is built from TRBV12-3 or TRBV12-4 and TRBJ2-3, with 11 nucleotides matching TRBD2. CDR3 length: 16 residues. The V gene end was trimmed by 6 bases and the J gene end by 4 bases; junction bases not matched to a gene: 9. Here the CDR3 DNA reads TGTGCCAGCAGGCCATTTAGCGGGAGGGCCGCAGATACGCAGTATTTT. Residues: CASRPFSGRAADTQYF.

The chain employs TRBV5-6 and TRBJ2-1; D unclear. There are 12 residues in the CDR3. V was shortened by 4 bases and J by 15 bases, with 17 bases between the two germline ends. Germline loops: CDR1 SGHDT, CDR2 YYEEEE. The CDR3 sequence: CASSTRGRTGFF. CDR3 DNA sequence: TGTGCCAGCAGCACACGAGGCAGGACGGGGTTCTTC.

The V and J genes are TRBV7-9 and TRBJ2-1, with D perhaps TRBD1 (6 bases). CDR3 size: 17 residues. The germline V and J ends were trimmed by 5 bases and 0 bases, with 17 bases remaining between them. The germline CDR1 and CDR2 sequences are SEHNR and FQNEAQ (reference sequence). The CDR3 region is CASSVFSWGLSYNEQFF. Here the CDR3 DNA reads TGTGCCAGCAGCGTCTTTAGCTGGGGGCTCTCCTACAATGAGCAGTTCTTC.

V usage is TRBV7-9 and J usage is TRBJ2-5; TRBD1 matches at 9 bases. V lost 10 bases, J lost 2 bases, and 5 bases stayed unmatched. Germline CDR1 and CDR2: SEHNR and FQNEAQ (reference sequence). This CDR3 is 13 amino acids long. This CDR3 reads CATDGQGQETQYF. DNA for the CDR3: TGTGCCACGGACGGACAGGGGCAAGAGACCCAGTACTTC.

This clonotype was counted only a few times. This chain connects TRBV2 to TRBJ1-2; D unresolved. The CDR3 totals 13 residues. V shed 3 bases and J shed 1 base, with 6 bases lying between them. The germline CDR1 and CDR2 sequences are SNHLY and FYNNEI. This CDR3 is CASSDSNNYGYTF. CDR3 DNA: TGTGCCAGCAGTGATAGTAATAACTATGGCTACACCTTC.

This clonotype has just a few counts. The CDR3: CASSLLLAGEHEQFF. The DNA of the CDR3 is TGTGCCAGCAGCTTATTGCTAGCGGGAGAACATGAGCAGTTCTTC. This sequence joins TRBV7-9 and TRBJ2-1; 10 nucleotides agree with TRBD2. Trimming took 2 bases from V and 8 from J; bases not matched to a gene: 6. Germline CDR1 and CDR2: SEHNR and FQNEAQ (reference sequence). This CDR3 has 15 amino acids.

This clonotype has at least ten counts. This sequence joins TRBV5-5 and TRBJ2-1; 8 bases align to TRBD1. V gave up 4 bases and J gave up 6 bases; unmatched junction bases: 6. Germline CDR1 reads SGHKS; CDR2 reads YYEKEE (reference sequence). The CDR3 has 14 residues. This CDR3 reads CASSLGTGRNEQFF. CDR3 nucleotides: TGTGCCAGCAGCCTCGGGACAGGACGCAATGAGCAGTTCTTC.

This clonotype was seen a few times. This sequence joins TRBV30 and TRBJ2-5, with D unresolved. Per the germline V gene, CDR1 is GTSNPN and CDR2 is SVGIG (reference sequence). V shed 1 base and J shed 1 base, with 1 base lying between them. This CDR3 is built from 11 residues. This chain's CDR3 is CAWSGQETQYF. The CDR3 bases are TGTGCCTGGAGTGGCCAAGAGACCCAGTACTTC.

The chain joins TRBV9 to TRBJ2-1; 10 positions agree with TRBD2. The length of the CDR3 is 18 residues. Trimming removed 0 bases from V and 0 bases from J; junction bases left unmatched: 6. Germline V gives CDR1 SGDLS, CDR2 YYNGEE. CDR3 region: CASSVGWTSGSSYNEQFF. CDR3 coding DNA: TGTGCCAGCAGCGTAGGATGGACTAGCGGAAGCTCCTACAATGAGCAGTTCTTC.

V and J are TRBV6-1 and TRBJ1-6; TRBD1 matches at 10 bases. This CDR3 is built from 15 residues. Trimming at V came to 6 bases and at J to 7 bases, leaving 6 bases not matched to a gene. Germline V gene lookup returns CDR1 MNHNS and CDR2 SASEGT. CDR3 in DNA: TGTGCCAGCAGGACAGGGGGCTCTGGGAATTCACCCCTCCACTTT. Amino acids: CASRTGGSGNSPLHF.

Only a few counts were recorded for this clonotype. The gene calls are TRBV12-3 or TRBV12-4 and TRBJ2-1; a possible D gene is TRBD2 (5 bases). The germline V and J ends were trimmed by 3 bases and 6 bases, with 15 bases remaining between them. The CDR3 contains 15 residues. The CDR3 sequence: CASSFSGGGGNEQFF. The CDR3, as DNA: TGTGCCAGCAGTTTTAGTGGTGGTGGAGGCAATGAGCAGTTCTTC.

The J gene is TRBJ2-3, the V gene TRBV7-2, with 12 bases lining up with TRBD2. V lost 11 bases and J lost 8; bases outside the gene matches: 11. The CDR3 spans 14 residues. The germline gives CDR1 SGHTA, CDR2 FQGNSA. CDR3 residues: CASRLAGEPPTQYF. The CDR3 DNA sequence: TGTGCCTCGAGACTAGCGGGAGAGCCACCTACGCAGTATTTT. Together with reference TRBV7-2 and TRBJ2-3, the CDR3 gives the full variable domain: GAGVSQSPSNKVTEKGKDVELRCDPISGHTALYWYRQSLGQGLEFLIYFQGNSAPDKSGLPSDRFSAERTGGSVSTLTIQRTQQEDSAVYLCASRLAGEPPTQYFGPGTRLTVL.

This clonotype was recorded a few times. V and J are TRBV20-1 and TRBJ1-2, with unresolved D. Germline CDR1 DFQATT, CDR2 SNEGSKA (reference sequence). The CDR3 covers 12 residues. V lost 0 bases and J 7 bases, leaving 9 bases between the germline ends. CDR3 loop: CSARDWAGGYTF. In nucleotides, the CDR3 is TGCAGTGCTAGAGATTGGGCAGGTGGCTACACCTTC.

This clonotype was picked up one time. The rearrangement links TRBV11-2 to TRBJ2-1; 12 bases agree with TRBD2. The junction had 6 bases not matched to a gene; V was cut back by 0 bases and J by 9 bases. The CDR3 is made up of 16 amino acids. Germline V CDR1 and CDR2: SGHAT, FQNNGV. CDR3 sequence (DNA): TGTGCCAGCAGCTTAGAAAGGACTAGCGGGAAGGGTGAGCAGTTCTTC. Protein: CASSLERTSGKGEQFF.

CDR3 sequence reads: CASSFFRAAGANVLTF. In DNA form, the CDR3 reads TGTGCCAGCAGCTTCTTCAGGGCTGCCGGGGCCAACGTCCTGACTTTC. This chain joins TRBV7-9 and TRBJ2-6, with D tentatively TRBD1 (5 bases). The CDR3 is 16 amino acids. V shed 3 bases and J shed 4 bases, with 13 bases lying between them. Germline V gene sequence: CDR1 SEHNR, CDR2 FQNEAQ (reference sequence).

This clonotype has ten or more counts. The rearrangement joins TRBV20-1 to TRBJ2-1; 8 bases fit TRBD2. CDR3 size: 14 residues. J was trimmed by 2 bases and V by 6 bases; bases with no gene match: 6. Per the germline V gene, CDR1 is DFQATT and CDR2 is SNEGSKA (reference sequence). The CDR3 spells CSATREGAYNEQFF. The CDR3 nucleotides read TGCAGTGCGACTCGGGAGGGGGCCTACAATGAGCAGTTCTTC.

The genes are TRBV29-1 and TRBJ1-4, with unresolved D. Between the trimmed V and J ends, which lost 8 bases and 14 bases, there was a span of 24 bases. CDR1 is SQVTM and CDR2 is ANQGSEA in the germline V gene. The CDR3 loop spans 13 amino acids. CDR3 DNA: TGCAGCTCTCGACTGCAATACCTCGAAAGCCTGTTTTTT. Its translation is CSSRLQYLESLFF.

The V call is TRBV6-5, the J call TRBJ2-3, with 9 nucleotides matching TRBD1. Germline CDR1 MNHEY, CDR2 SVGAGI. V lost 4 bases to trimming and J lost 2 bases; unmatched junction nucleotides: 7. The CDR3 contains 16 residues. The CDR3 DNA follows: TGTGCCAGCAGTTTGTCCGGGACAGGGAACACAGATACGCAGTATTTT. This gives the protein CASSLSGTGNTDTQYF.